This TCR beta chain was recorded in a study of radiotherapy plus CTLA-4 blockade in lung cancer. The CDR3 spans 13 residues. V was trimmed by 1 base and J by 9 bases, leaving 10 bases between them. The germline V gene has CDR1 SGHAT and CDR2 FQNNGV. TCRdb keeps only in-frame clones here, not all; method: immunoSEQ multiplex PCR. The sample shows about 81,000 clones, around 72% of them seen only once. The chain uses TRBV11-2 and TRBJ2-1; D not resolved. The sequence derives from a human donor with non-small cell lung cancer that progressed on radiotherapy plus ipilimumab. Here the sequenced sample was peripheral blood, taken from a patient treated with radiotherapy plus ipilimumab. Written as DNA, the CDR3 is TGTGCCAGCAGCTTAGCGGGTAGTGGTGAGCAGTTCTTC. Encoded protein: CASSLAGSGEQFF. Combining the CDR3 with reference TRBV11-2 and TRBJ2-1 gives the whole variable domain EAGVAQSPRYKIIEKRQSVAFWCNPISGHATLYWYQQILGQGPKLLIQFQNNGVVDDSQLPKDRFSAERLKGVDSTLKIQPAKLEDSAVYLCASSLAGSGEQFFGPGTRLTVL.